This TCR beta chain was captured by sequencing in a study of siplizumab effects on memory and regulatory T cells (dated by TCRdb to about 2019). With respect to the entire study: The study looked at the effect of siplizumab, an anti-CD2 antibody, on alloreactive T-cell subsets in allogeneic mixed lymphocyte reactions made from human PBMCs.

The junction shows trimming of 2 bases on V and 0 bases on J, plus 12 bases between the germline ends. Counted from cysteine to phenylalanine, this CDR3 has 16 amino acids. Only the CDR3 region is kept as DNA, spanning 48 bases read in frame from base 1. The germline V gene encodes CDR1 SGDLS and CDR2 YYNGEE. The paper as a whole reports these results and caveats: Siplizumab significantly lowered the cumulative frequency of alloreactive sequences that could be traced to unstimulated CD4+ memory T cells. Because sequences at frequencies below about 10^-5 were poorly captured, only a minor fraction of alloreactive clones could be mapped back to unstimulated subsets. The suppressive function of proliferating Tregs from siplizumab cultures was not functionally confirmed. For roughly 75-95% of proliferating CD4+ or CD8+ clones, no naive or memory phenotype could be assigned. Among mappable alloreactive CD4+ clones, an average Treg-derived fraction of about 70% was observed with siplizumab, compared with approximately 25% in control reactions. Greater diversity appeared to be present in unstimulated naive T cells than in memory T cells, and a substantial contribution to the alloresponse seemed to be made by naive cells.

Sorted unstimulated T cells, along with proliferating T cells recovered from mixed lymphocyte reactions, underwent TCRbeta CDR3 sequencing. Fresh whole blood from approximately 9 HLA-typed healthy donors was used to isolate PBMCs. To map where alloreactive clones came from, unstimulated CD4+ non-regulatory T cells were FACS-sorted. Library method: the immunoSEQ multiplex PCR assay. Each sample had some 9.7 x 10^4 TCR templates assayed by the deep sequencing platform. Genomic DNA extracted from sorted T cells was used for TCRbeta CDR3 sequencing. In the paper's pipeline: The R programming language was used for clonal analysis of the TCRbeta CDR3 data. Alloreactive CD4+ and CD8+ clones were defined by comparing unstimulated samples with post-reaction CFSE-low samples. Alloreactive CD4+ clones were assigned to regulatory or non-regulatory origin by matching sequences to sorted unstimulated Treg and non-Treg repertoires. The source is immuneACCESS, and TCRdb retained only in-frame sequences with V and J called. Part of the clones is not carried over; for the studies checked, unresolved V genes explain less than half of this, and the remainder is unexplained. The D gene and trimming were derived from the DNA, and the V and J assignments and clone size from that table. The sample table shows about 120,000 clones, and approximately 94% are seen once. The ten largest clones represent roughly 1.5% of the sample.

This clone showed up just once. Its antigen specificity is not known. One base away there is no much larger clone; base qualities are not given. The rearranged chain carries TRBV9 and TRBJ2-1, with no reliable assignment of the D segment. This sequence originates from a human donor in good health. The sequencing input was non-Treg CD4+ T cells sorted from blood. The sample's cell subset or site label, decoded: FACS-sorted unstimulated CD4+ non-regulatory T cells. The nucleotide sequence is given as TGTGCCAGCAGCGTGGCCTCACATAGCTCCTACAATGAGCAGTTCTTC. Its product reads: CASSVASHSSYNEQFF.